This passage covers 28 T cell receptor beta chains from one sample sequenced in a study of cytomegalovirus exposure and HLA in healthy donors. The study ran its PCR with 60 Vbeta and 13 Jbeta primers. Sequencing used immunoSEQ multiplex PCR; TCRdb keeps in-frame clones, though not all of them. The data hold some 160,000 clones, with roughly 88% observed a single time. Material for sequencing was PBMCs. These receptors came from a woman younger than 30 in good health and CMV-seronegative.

The CDR3 reads CASSWITGQAYNEQFF. The CDR3 DNA is TGTGCCAGCAGCTGGATAACCGGACAGGCCTACAATGAGCAGTTCTTC. The V call is TRBV13, the J call TRBJ2-1; the match to TRBD1 covers 7 bases. The CDR3 consists of 16 residues. Trimming cost V 4 bases and J 2 bases; bases outside gene matches: 8. Germline V gives CDR1 PRHDT, CDR2 FYEKMQ (reference sequence). Together with reference TRBV13 and TRBJ2-1, the CDR3 gives the full variable domain: AAGVIQSPRHLIKEKRETATLKCYPIPRHDTVYWYQQGPGQDPQFLISFYEKMQSDKGSIPDRFSAQQFSDYHSELNMSSLELGDSALYFCASSWITGQAYNEQFFGPGTRLTVL.

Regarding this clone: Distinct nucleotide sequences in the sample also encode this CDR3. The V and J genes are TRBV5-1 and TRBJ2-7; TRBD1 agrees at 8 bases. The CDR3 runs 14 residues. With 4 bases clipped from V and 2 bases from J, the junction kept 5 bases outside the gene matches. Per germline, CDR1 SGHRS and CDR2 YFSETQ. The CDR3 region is CASSPGQGAYEQYF. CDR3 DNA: TGCGCCAGCAGCCCCGGACAGGGAGCCTACGAGCAGTACTTC.

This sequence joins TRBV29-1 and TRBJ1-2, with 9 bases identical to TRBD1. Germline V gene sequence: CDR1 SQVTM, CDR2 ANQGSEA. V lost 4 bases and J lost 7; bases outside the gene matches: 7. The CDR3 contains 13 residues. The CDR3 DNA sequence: TGCAGCGTTGTCGTACAGGGGGCGAGTGGCTACACCTTC. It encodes CSVVVQGASGYTF.

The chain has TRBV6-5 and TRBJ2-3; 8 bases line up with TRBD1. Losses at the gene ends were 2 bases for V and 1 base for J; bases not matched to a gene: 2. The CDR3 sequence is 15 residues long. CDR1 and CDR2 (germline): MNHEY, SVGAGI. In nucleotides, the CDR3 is TGTGCCAGCAGTTACGAGACAGGGGGCACAGATACGCAGTATTTT. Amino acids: CASSYETGGTDTQYF.

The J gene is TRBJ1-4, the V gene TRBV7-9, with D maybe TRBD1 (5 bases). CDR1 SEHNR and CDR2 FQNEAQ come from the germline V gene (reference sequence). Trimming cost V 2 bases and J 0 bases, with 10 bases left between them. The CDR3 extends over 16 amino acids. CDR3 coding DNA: TGTGCCAGCAGCTTATCAGGGATTGCAACTAATGAAAAACTGTTTTTT. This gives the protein CASSLSGIATNEKLFF.

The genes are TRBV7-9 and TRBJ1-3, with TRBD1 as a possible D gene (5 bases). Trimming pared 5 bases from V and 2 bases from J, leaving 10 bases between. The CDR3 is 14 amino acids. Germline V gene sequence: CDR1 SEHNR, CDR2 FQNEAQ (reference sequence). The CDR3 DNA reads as TGTGCCAGCAGCGGGGGGGTAGCTGGAAACACCATATATTTT. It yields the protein CASSGGVAGNTIYF. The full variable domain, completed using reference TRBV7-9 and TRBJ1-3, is DTGVSQNPRHKITKRGQNVTFRCDPISEHNRLYWYRQTLGQGPEFLTYFQNEAQLEKSRLLSDRFSAERPKGSFSTLEIQRTEQGDSAMYLCASSGGVAGNTIYFGEGSWLTVV.

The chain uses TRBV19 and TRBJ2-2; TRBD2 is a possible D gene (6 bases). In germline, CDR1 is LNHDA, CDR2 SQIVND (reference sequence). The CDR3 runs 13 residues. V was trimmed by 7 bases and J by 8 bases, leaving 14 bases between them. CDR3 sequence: CASIAGTGGELFF. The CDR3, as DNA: TGTGCCAGTATCGCCGGGACTGGAGGGGAGCTGTTTTTT.

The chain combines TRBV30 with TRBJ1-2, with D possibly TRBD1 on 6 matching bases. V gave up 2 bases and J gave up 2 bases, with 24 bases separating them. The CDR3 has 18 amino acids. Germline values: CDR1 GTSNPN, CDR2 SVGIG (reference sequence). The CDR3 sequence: CAWSSFLDLTQGNYGYTF. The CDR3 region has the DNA TGTGCCTGGAGTTCATTCCTGGACCTTACTCAGGGGAACTATGGCTACACCTTC.

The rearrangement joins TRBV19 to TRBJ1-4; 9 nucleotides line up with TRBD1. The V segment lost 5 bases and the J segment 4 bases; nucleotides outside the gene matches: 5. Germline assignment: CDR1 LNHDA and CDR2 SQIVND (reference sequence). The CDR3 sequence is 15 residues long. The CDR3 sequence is CASSPGQGFNEKLFF. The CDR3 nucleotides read TGTGCCAGTAGTCCGGGACAGGGATTTAATGAAAAACTGTTTTTT.

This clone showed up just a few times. The CDR3 region is CAWTRQSQETQYF. The CDR3 nucleotides read TGTGCCTGGACCAGACAGAGCCAAGAGACCCAGTACTTC. The chain carries TRBV30 and TRBJ2-5; D is possibly TRBD1 (5 bases). CDR1 and CDR2 from the germline V gene are GTSNPN and SVGIG (reference sequence). The V end was cut by 4 bases, the J end by 1 base, with 10 bases between. The CDR3 consists of 13 residues.

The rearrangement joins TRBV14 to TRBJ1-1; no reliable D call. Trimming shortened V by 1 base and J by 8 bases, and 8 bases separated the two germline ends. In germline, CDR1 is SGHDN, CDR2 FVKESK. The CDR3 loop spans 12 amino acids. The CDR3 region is CASSQVGREAFF. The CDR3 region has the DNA TGTGCCAGCAGCCAAGTGGGCAGAGAAGCTTTCTTT.

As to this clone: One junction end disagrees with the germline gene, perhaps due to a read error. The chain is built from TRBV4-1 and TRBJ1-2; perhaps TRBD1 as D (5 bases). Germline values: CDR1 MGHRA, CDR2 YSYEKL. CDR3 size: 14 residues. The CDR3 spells CASSQGQGRLGYTF. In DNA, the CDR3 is TGTGCCAGCAGCCAAGGGCAGGGCCGTCTTGGCTACACCTTC.

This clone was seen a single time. CDR3 nucleotides: TGTGCCAGCAGCTTAGACCCAGGGGGGAACTCCTACGAGCAGTACTTC. Translated, it gives CASSLDPGGNSYEQYF. This chain connects TRBV11-2 to TRBJ2-5; D perhaps matches TRBD1 (7 bases). The DNA end is a closer match to TRBJ2-7, so the J assignment may be wrong. Germline-derived CDR1 and CDR2 are SGHAT and FQNNGV. There are 16 residues in the CDR3.

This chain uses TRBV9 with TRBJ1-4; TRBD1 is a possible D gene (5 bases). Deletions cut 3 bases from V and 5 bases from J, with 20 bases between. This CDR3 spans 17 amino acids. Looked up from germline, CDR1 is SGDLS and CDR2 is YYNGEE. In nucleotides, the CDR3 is TGTGCCAGCAGCGCCGGAAGCCGACAGCATAAAAATGAAAAACTGTTTTTT. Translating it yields CASSAGSRQHKNEKLFF.

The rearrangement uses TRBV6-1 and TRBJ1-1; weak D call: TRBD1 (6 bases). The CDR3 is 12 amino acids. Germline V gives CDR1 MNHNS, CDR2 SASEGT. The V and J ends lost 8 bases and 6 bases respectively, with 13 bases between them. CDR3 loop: CASSRDKAEAFF. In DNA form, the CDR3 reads TGTGCCAGCTCCCGGGACAAAGCTGAAGCTTTCTTT.

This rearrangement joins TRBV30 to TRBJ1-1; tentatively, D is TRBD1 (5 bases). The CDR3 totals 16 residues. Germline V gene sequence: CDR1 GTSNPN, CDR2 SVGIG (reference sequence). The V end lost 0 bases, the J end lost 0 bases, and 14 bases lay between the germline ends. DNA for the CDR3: TGTGCCTGGAGTGTGGGGCAGGGAATTTTGAACACTGAAGCTTTCTTT. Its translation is CAWSVGQGILNTEAFF.

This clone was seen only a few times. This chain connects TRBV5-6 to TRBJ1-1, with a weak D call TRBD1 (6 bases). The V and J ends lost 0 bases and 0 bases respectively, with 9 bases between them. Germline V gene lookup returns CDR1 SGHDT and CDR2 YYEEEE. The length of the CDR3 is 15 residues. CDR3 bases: TGTGCCAGCAGCTTGGAAGGGACACTGAACACTGAAGCTTTCTTT. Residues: CASSLEGTLNTEAFF.

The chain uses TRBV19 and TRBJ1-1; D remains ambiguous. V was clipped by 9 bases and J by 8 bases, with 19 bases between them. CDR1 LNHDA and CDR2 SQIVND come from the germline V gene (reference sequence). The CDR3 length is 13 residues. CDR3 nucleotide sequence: TGTGCCAGCTCTGACACGGGATCTGAGGAAGCTTTCTTT. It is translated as CASSDTGSEEAFF.

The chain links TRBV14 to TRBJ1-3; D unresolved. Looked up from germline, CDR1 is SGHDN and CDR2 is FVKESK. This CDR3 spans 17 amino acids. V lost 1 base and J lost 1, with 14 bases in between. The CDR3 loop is CASSQVLRTASGNTIYF. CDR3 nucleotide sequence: TGTGCCAGCAGCCAAGTTCTCAGAACAGCTTCTGGAAACACCATATATTTT. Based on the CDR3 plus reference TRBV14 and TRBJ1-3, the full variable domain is EAGVTQFPSHSVIEKGQTVTLRCDPISGHDNLYWYRRVMGKEIKFLLHFVKESKQDESGMPNNRFLAERTGGTYSTLKVQPAELEDSGVYFCASSQVLRTASGNTIYFGEGSWLTVV.

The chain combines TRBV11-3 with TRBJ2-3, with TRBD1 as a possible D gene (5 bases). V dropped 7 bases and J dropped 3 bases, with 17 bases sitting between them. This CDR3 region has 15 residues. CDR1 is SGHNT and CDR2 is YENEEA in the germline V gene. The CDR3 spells CASTIGRGGTDTQYF. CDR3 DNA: TGTGCCAGCACCATAGGAAGGGGTGGTACAGATACGCAGTATTTT.

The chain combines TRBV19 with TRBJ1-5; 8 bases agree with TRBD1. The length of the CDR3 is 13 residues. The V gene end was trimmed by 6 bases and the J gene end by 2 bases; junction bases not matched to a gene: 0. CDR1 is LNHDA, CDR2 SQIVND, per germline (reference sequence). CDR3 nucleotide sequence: TGTGCCAGTAGGACAGGGGGCAATCAGCCCCAGCATTTT. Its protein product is CASRTGGNQPQHF.

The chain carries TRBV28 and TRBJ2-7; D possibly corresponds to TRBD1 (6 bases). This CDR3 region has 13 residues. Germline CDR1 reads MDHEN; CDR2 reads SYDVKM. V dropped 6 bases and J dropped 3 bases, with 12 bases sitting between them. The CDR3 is CASRGQPDYEQYF. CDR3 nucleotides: TGTGCCAGCAGGGGACAACCCGACTACGAGCAGTACTTC.

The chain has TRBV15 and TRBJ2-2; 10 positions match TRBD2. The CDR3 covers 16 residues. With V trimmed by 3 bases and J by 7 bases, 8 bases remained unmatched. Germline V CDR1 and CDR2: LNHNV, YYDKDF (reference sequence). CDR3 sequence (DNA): TGTGCCACCAGCAGTGAAGCGGGGGGGCCTGACGGGGAGCTGTTTTTT. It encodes CATSSEAGGPDGELFF. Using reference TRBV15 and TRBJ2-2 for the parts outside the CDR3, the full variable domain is DAMVIQNPRYQVTQFGKPVTLSCSQTLNHNVMYWYQQKSSQAPKLLFHYYDKDFNNEADTPDNFQSRRPNTSFCFLDIRSPGLGDTAMYLCATSSEAGGPDGELFFGEGSRLTVL.

The CDR3 reads CATEQGANTGELFF. CDR3 in DNA: TGTGCCACCGAACAGGGGGCGAACACCGGGGAGCTGTTTTTT. V is TRBV2 and J is TRBJ2-2; TRBD1 agrees at 8 bases. The CDR3 has 14 residues. Looked up from germline, CDR1 is SNHLY and CDR2 is FYNNEI. With V trimmed by 10 bases and J by 0 bases, 4 bases remained unmatched. Combining the CDR3 with reference TRBV2 and TRBJ2-2 gives the whole variable domain EPEVTQTPSHQVTQMGQEVILRCVPISNHLYFYWYRQILGQKVEFLVSFYNNEISEKSEIFDDQFSVERPDGSNFTLKIRSTKLEDSAMYFCATEQGANTGELFFGEGSRLTVL.

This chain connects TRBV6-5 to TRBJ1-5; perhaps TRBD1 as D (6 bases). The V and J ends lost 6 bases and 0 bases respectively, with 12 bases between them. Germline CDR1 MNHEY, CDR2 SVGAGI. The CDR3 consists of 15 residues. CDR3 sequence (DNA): TGTGCCAGCAGAAAGACAGGTTCTAGCAATCAGCCCCAGCATTTT. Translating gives CASRKTGSSNQPQHF.

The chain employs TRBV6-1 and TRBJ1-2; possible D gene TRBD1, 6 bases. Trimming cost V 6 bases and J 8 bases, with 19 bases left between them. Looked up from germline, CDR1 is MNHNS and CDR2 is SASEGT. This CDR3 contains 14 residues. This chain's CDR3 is CASSAFPGQQGYTF. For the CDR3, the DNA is TGTGCCAGCAGCGCTTTCCCGGGACAACAAGGCTACACCTTC.

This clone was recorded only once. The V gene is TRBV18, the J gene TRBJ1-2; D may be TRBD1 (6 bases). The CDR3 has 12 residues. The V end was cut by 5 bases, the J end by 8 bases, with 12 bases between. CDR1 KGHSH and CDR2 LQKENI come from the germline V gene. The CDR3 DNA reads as TGTGCCAGCTCATACAGGGATTCGGGCTACACCTTC. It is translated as CASSYRDSGYTF. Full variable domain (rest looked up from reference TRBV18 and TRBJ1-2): NAGVMQNPRHLVRRRGQEARLRCSPMKGHSHVYWYRQLPEEGLKFMVYLQKENIIDESGMPKERFSAEFPKEGPSILRIQQVVRGDSAAYFCASSYRDSGYTFGSGTRLTVV.

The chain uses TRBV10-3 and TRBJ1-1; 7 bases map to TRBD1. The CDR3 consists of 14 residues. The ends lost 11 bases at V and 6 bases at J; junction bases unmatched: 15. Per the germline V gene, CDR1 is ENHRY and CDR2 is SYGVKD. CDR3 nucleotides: TGTGCCTCGACACCAGGGGGAGTCCGTTCTGAAGCTTTCTTT. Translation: CASTPGGVRSEAFF.